The clone carrying this TCR beta chain has ten or more counts. Its antigen is still unknown. The V and J ends lost 5 bases and 5 bases, in that order; junction bases with no gene match: 7. Germline CDR1 and CDR2: SGHDT and YYEEEE. This CDR3 is 15 amino acids long. TCR cDNA, made by 5'RACE template switching, carried an added universal primer site and UMIs. From the 5' RACE reads, TCRdb called clonotypes with MiXCR, one entry per CDR3 protein. The table lists a few hundred thousand distinct CDR3 sequences, 6.2% of them singletons. The sample belongs to a study of T cells after yellow fever vaccination. About the research overall: Some fractions had low cell numbers, and these were prepared with SMART-Seq v4 Ultra Low Input.

Study-wide results and caveats: Reappearance after the booster was observed for most primary-vaccination clones (around 96% CD4, roughly 90% CD8). High-abundance clonotypes from the bulk population could contaminate FACS-sorted repertoires.

The TCR comes from a man younger than 45 who received the YFV17D yellow fever vaccine. The chain couples TRBV5-6 to TRBJ1-5; 10 bases are a match to TRBD1. The sequencing used PBMCs, collected 5 days after the yellow fever booster vaccination. CDR3: CASRRGQGLDQPQHF. The DNA of the CDR3 is TGTGCCAGCAGACGGGGACAGGGGCTTGATCAGCCCCAGCATTTT.